The rows below give T cell receptor beta chains drawn from one sample of a study of blood T cell repertoires in COVID-19. Sequencing used immunoSEQ multiplex PCR; TCRdb keeps in-frame clones, though not all of them. Of 110,000 or so clones in the sample, 81% were seen once. The source material was peripheral blood. Every receptor here comes from a man in his fifties with acute or convalescent COVID-19. Both conserved end residues are part of each CDR3. Fields, in order: CDR3 DNA, CDR3 protein, D gene, clone size, V gene, J gene. The D gene is left open where the match is weak. Not all rows give a size; the values are once, few, many and, for expanded clones, a class.

TGTGCCAGCAGTCTCACTAGCGGGGGGTCAACAAATGAGCAGTTCTTC	CASSLTSGGSTNEQFF	TRBD2	NA	TRBV6-6	TRBJ2-1
TGTGCCAGCAGCTCTAGCACAGATACGCAGTATTTT	CASSSSTDTQYF	NA	NA	TRBV13	TRBJ2-3
TGTGCCAGCAGCCCTGGGACAGGGGGCTATTATGGCTACACCTTC	CASSPGTGGYYGYTF	TRBD1	NA	TRBV7-2	TRBJ1-2
TGTGCCAGCAGCTTACTGGGCATAAGCAATGAGCAGTTCTTC	CASSLLGISNEQFF	NA	NA	TRBV7-9	TRBJ2-1
TGTGCCAGCAGTTCGGCGGTCGATCAGCCCCAGCATTTT	CASSSAVDQPQHF	NA	NA	TRBV6-5	TRBJ1-5
TGTGCCAGCAGCTTGGGGACTAGATTCACCGGGGAGCTGTTTTTT	CASSLGTRFTGELFF	TRBD2	NA	TRBV5-8	TRBJ2-2
TGTGCCAGTAGTATTGCTATGGGACACATTAACACTGAAGCTTTCTTT	CASSIAMGHINTEAFF	NA	NA	TRBV19	TRBJ1-1
TGTGCCAGCAGCTTCCCAACTGAGCGGACGCAGTATTTT	CASSFPTERTQYF	NA	NA	TRBV5-6	TRBJ2-3
TGTGCCAGCAGCACCAGGACAGGGGGGAATTCACCCCTCCACTTT	CASSTRTGGNSPLHF	TRBD1	once	TRBV7-2	TRBJ1-6
TGTGCCAGCAAATTTAGCGGGGGGGCTCCCGGGGAGCTGTTTTTT	CASKFSGGAPGELFF	TRBD2	once	TRBV6-5	TRBJ2-2
TGTGCCAGCAGGACTAGCGGCTTCACAGATACGCAGTATTTT	CASRTSGFTDTQYF	TRBD2	few	TRBV6-5	TRBJ2-3
TGCGCCAGCAGCCAAGATCCCCCCTTAGCGGGGAGCTCCTACAATGAGCAGTTCTTC	CASSQDPPLAGSSYNEQFF	TRBD2	NA	TRBV4-1	TRBJ2-1
TGTGCCAGCAGCGTCAATGGGGGGTCCGGGACAGTGTGGGGCTACACCTTC	CASSVNGGSGTVWGYTF	TRBD1	NA	TRBV9	TRBJ1-2
TGTGCCAGCAGTTACGGGGGGGGATACACTGAAGCTTTCTTT	CASSYGGGYTEAFF	NA	NA	TRBV6-5	TRBJ1-1
TGTGCCAGTAGTAGCCCACAGGGGGCCACTTATGGCTACACCTTC	CASSSPQGATYGYTF	TRBD1	NA	TRBV19	TRBJ1-2
TGCGCCAGCAGCCAAGAAGAATCGAACTTTGGCTACACCTTC	CASSQEESNFGYTF	NA	NA	TRBV4-1	TRBJ1-2
TGTGCCAGCAGGCCGGGAGGTTACACAAAAGAGACCCAGTACTTC	CASRPGGYTKETQYF	TRBD2	NA	TRBV6-5	TRBJ2-5
TGTGCCAGCAGTTTAAAGGGGGAAAAACTGTTTTTT	CASSLKGEKLFF	NA	NA	TRBV28	TRBJ1-4
TGCAGCGCCGCTAAGAGCATCCTTGGAGATACGCAGTATTTT	CSAAKSILGDTQYF	NA	NA	TRBV29-1	TRBJ2-3
TGCGCCAGCAGCTTGCCTAGCGGTACCTATGAGCAGTTCTTC	CASSLPSGTYEQFF	TRBD2	NA	TRBV5-1	TRBJ2-1
TGTGCCTGGAGCGGACGGGGAATTTGGGAAGCTTTCTTT	CAWSGRGIWEAFF	NA	NA	TRBV30	TRBJ1-1
TGTGCCAGCAGTAGGGGGGGGGCCGGCAATGAGCAGTTCTTC	CASSRGGAGNEQFF	NA	NA	TRBV6-5	TRBJ2-1
TGTGCCTGGAGTGAGGGACAGGCTAATTCACCCCTCCACTTT	CAWSEGQANSPLHF	TRBD1	few	TRBV30	TRBJ1-6
TGCGCCAGCAGCTCCGCTGGGCGGAACACTGAAGCTTTCTTT	CASSSAGRNTEAFF	NA	NA	TRBV5-1	TRBJ1-1
TGTGCCAGCAGCCCATATATAGTCACCGGGGAGCTGTTTTTT	CASSPYIVTGELFF	NA	NA	TRBV9	TRBJ2-2
TGTGCCAGCAGCTTGCGGTTGAGCTACACCTTC	CASSLRLSYTF	NA	NA	TRBV5-8	TRBJ1-2
TGTGCCAGCAGCTTGGATTCTTATCGGGGGTCGAACACTGAAGCTTTCTTT	CASSLDSYRGSNTEAFF	NA	NA	TRBV5-4	TRBJ1-1
TGTGCCACACGGGACAGCGGGAACTATGGCTACACCTTC	CATRDSGNYGYTF	TRBD1	few	TRBV6-5	TRBJ1-2
TGTGCCATCAGTGAGGGGCAGCTTGAAGCTTTCTTT	CAISEGQLEAFF	NA	NA	TRBV10-3	TRBJ1-1
TGTGCCAGCAGCTTGGACAGGGTCTATGGCTACACCTTC	CASSLDRVYGYTF	TRBD1	once	TRBV7-2	TRBJ1-2
TGTGCCAGCACCGCGGGGGGGCCCAATGAGCAGTTCTTC	CASTAGGPNEQFF	TRBD2	once	TRBV6-5	TRBJ2-1
TGTGCCAGCAGCTTGGTGGGGGGGAACACTGAAGCTTTCTTT	CASSLVGGNTEAFF	NA	once	TRBV5-4	TRBJ1-1
TGTGCCAGCAGCCAAGTAAACAGGGGGCGTTTGGAAAAACTGTTTTTT	CASSQVNRGRLEKLFF	TRBD1	NA	TRBV7-9	TRBJ1-4
TGTGCCAGCAGCTTGTCCGACCAGGGTAGGGCCGGGGAGCTGTTTTTT	CASSLSDQGRAGELFF	NA	NA	TRBV7-2	TRBJ2-2
TGTGCCAGCAGCTTGGATGCGGGCTATGGCTACACCTTC	CASSLDAGYGYTF	NA	NA	TRBV5-5	TRBJ1-2
TGCGCCAGCAGCTTGGCCGACGGACTAGCCGGGGAGCTGTTTTTT	CASSLADGLAGELFF	TRBD2	NA	TRBV5-1	TRBJ2-2
TGCGCCAGCAGCTTCGTTGTTAACTTCGACACAGATACGCAGTATTTT	CASSFVVNFDTDTQYF	NA	NA	TRBV5-1	TRBJ2-3
TGTGCCAGCAGCCCCGACAGGCCAGATACGCAGTATTTT	CASSPDRPDTQYF	NA	NA	TRBV7-3	TRBJ2-3
TGTGCCAGCAGTGAGTACGGGGGGAATCAGCCCCAGCATTTT	CASSEYGGNQPQHF	NA	NA	TRBV2	TRBJ1-5
TGTGCCAGTGGGGGCCAGGTGATGAACACTGAAGCTTTCTTT	CASGGQVMNTEAFF	NA	NA	TRBV7-9	TRBJ1-1
TGTGCCAGCAGCCGACAGCACCAAGAGACCCAGTACTTC	CASSRQHQETQYF	NA	NA	TRBV11-3	TRBJ2-5
TGTGCCAGCTCGGGACCAGGGGCCGGGGAGCTGTTTTTT	CASSGPGAGELFF	NA	few	TRBV7-3	TRBJ2-2
TGTGCCAGCAGTTTAGGCGGGGGGCGAGGAGATACGCAGTATTTT	CASSLGGGRGDTQYF	TRBD2	NA	TRBV28	TRBJ2-3
TGTGCCAGTACTCCTCCCGGGACAGGGAGGTATGGCTACACCTTC	CASTPPGTGRYGYTF	TRBD1	NA	TRBV19	TRBJ1-2
TGTGCCAGCAGCTGGACAGGGGAGACCCAGTACTTC	CASSWTGETQYF	TRBD1	NA	TRBV5-6	TRBJ2-5
TGTGCCAGCAGCTTTCCGGGACAGGGTTACGAGCAGTACTTC	CASSFPGQGYEQYF	TRBD1	NA	TRBV7-9	TRBJ2-7
TGTGCCAGCAGCGCTAGACAGGGCATGAACACTGAAGCTTTCTTT	CASSARQGMNTEAFF	TRBD1	NA	TRBV7-6	TRBJ1-1
TGTGCCAGCAGCGTAGGACCAGGGGGCGGTCAGCCCCAGCATTTT	CASSVGPGGGQPQHF	TRBD1	NA	TRBV9	TRBJ1-5
TGTGCCAGCAGTTACTCCCAGAACACTGAAGCTTTCTTT	CASSYSQNTEAFF	NA	NA	TRBV6-5	TRBJ1-1
TGTGCCACCGTGTTACCCAGGTCAAATGAGCAGTTCTTC	CATVLPRSNEQFF	NA	few	TRBV19	TRBJ2-1